Presented here are 9 T cell receptor beta chains from one specimen sequenced in a study of blood T cell repertoires in COVID-19. This table comes from immunoSEQ multiplex PCR, and its TCRdb copy is limited to in-frame clones, with some not included. The sample carries around 85,000 clones, around nine tenths recorded once. The sample taken for sequencing was PBMCs or T cells enriched from blood (not recorded which). The receptors were sampled from a woman aged 50 to 60 with acute COVID-19.

The genes are TRBV7-9 and TRBJ1-3; 8 bases align to TRBD1. The CDR3 covers 15 residues. Germline V lookup: CDR1 SEHNR, CDR2 FQNEAQ (reference sequence). Unmatched junction bases numbered 1, after V lost 2 bases and J lost 1 base. CDR3 loop: CASSLNRGSGNTIYF. As DNA, the CDR3 is TGTGCCAGCAGCTTAAACAGGGGGTCTGGAAACACCATATATTTT.

The chain recombines TRBV10-3 with TRBJ2-7; 11 positions agree with TRBD2. CDR1 and CDR2 (germline): ENHRY, SYGVKD. V shed 0 bases, J shed 0 bases, and the junction held 1 base outside the gene matches. The CDR3 runs to 16 residues. CDR3: CAISESTSGVSYEQYF. DNA for the CDR3: TGTGCCATCAGTGAGTCGACTAGCGGGGTCTCCTACGAGCAGTACTTC.

V gene TRBV9 combines with J gene TRBJ2-1; 14 bases line up with TRBD2. The CDR3 is 18 residues long. Germline values: CDR1 SGDLS, CDR2 YYNGEE. J gave up 0 bases and V 4 bases, and 6 bases lay outside the gene matches. The CDR3 DNA is TGTGCCAGCAGCATCGGACTAGCGGGAGGACCCTCCTACAATGAGCAGTTCTTC. Translating it yields CASSIGLAGGPSYNEQFF.

The V gene is TRBV5-1, the J gene TRBJ1-4; D ambiguous. Germline V gene lookup returns CDR1 SGHRS and CDR2 YFSETQ. CDR3 length: 15 residues. Trimming cost V 6 bases and J 4 bases, with 16 bases left between them. Here the CDR3 reads CASTRIGEHNEKLFF. The CDR3 nucleotides read TGCGCCAGCACTCGCATTGGGGAGCATAATGAAAAACTGTTTTTT.

The chain joins TRBV4-2 to TRBJ1-1, with D perhaps matching TRBD1 (6 bases). V lost 0 bases and J lost 1, with 9 bases in between. CDR3 length equals 15 residues. CDR1 LGHNA and CDR2 YNFKEQ come from the germline V gene. The CDR3 region has the DNA TGTGCCAGCAGCCAAGAACCGACAGGGAACACTGAAGCTTTCTTT. It translates to CASSQEPTGNTEAFF.

The chain couples TRBV27 to TRBJ1-2; a weak D match, TRBD1 (5 bases). This CDR3 has 14 amino acids. Trimming took 0 bases from V and 7 from J, leaving 12 bases between them. CDR1 is MNHEY and CDR2 is SMNVEV in the germline V gene (reference sequence). This CDR3 reads CASSLSRERPGYTF. CDR3 in DNA: TGTGCCAGCAGTTTATCCAGGGAACGTCCTGGCTACACCTTC.

The rearrangement links TRBV6-2 or TRBV6-3 to TRBJ1-2; no firm D call. The CDR3 is 15 residues long. V was shortened by 0 bases and J by 7 bases, with 15 bases between the two germline ends. The germline CDR1 and CDR2 sequences are MNHEY and SVGEGT. The CDR3 spells CASSYSSTARTGYTF. The DNA of the CDR3 is TGTGCCAGCAGTTACTCATCAACAGCAAGAACTGGCTACACCTTC.

This clone was detected once. CDR3 region: CASSLGRQGYNTGELFF. The CDR3 DNA reads as TGTGCCAGCAGCTTAGGACGACAGGGTTATAACACCGGGGAGCTGTTTTTT. The V gene is TRBV7-6, the J gene TRBJ2-2; 7 positions match TRBD1. V lost 1 base to trimming and J lost 2 bases; unmatched junction nucleotides: 7. Germline V gene lookup returns CDR1 SGHVS and CDR2 FNYEAQ. The CDR3 contains 17 residues.

This chain uses TRBV5-4 with TRBJ1-1, with a possible D match to TRBD1 (5 bases). V was pared by 4 bases and J by 5 bases, with 15 bases between. Germline V lookup: CDR1 SGHNT, CDR2 YYREEE (reference sequence). The CDR3 covers 14 residues. The CDR3 DNA reads as TGTGCCAGCAGCCCTGGGCAGGGAGGTACTGAAGCTTTCTTT. It specifies CASSPGQGGTEAFF.